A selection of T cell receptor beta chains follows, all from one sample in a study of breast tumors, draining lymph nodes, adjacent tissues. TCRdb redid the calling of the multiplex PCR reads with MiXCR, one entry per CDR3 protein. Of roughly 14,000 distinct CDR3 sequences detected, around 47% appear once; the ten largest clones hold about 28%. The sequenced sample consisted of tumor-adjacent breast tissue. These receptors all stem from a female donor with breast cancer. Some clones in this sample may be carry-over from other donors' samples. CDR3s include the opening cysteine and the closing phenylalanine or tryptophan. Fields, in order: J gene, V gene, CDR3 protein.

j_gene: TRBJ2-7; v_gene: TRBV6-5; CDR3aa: CASSSTRDEQYF
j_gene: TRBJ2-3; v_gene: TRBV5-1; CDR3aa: CASLKTSGSTVDTQYF
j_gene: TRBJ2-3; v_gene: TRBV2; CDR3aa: CASSVQGDGTDTQYF
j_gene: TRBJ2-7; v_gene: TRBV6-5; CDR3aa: CASSTRDKQYF
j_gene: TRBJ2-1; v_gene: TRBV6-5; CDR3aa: CASSYSGGGAGFF
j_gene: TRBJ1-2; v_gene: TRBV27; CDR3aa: CASSPTGGEYGYTF
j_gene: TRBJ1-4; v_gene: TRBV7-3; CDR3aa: CASSLWDSPNEKLFF
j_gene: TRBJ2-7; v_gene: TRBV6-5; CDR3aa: CASTTGKVREQYF
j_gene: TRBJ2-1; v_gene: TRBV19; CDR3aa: CASSVSGGVHNEQFF
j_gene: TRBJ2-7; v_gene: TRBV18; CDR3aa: CASSLTGAYEQYF
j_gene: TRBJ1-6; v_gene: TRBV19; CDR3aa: CASREGNRADDSPLHF
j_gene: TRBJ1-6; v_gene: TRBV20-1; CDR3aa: CSARQVGGNSPLHF
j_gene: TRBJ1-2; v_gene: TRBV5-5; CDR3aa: CASSLLAGGNYGYTF
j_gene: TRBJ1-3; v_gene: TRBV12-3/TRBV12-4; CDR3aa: CASSWAGAGNTTYF
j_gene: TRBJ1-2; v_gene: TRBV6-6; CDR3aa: CASSSGVWDYGYTF
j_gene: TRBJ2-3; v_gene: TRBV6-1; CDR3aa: CASSVITDTQYF
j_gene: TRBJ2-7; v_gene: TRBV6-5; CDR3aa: CASSYSLTKPYEQYF
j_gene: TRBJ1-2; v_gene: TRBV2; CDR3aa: CASSETGGDGYTF
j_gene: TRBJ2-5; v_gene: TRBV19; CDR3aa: CASSIGGTQETQYF
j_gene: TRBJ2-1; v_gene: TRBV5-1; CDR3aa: CASSLVRAGGPGDEQFF
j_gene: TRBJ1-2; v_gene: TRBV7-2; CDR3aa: CASRRDGTGGGYTF
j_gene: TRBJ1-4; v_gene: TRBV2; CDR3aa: CASSEGGRGYNEKLFF